These T cell receptor beta chains were read from a single sample in a study of shared clonotypes between healthy human individuals. Profiled with immunoSEQ multiplex PCR; TCRdb holds only in-frame clones, not every one. Of over a million clones in the sample, roughly 97% were seen once. Sequenced: naive CD4+ T cells sorted from blood. These receptors were collected from a man aged 30-40 years in good health. CDR3s include the opening cysteine and the closing phenylalanine or tryptophan. The D gene is left open where the match is weak. For some rows the clone size is stated as once, few or many, or as a class when expanded; others skip it.

v_gene	abundance	d_gene	j_gene	CDR3aa	CDR3nt
TRBV28	NA	NA	TRBJ2-7	CASTRWNEQYF	TGTGCCAGCACTCGCTGGAACGAGCAGTACTTC
TRBV4-1	NA	NA	TRBJ2-4	CASSQDPRDREGLTKNIQYF	TGCGCCAGCAGCCAAGATCCCCGAGACAGGGAGGGTCTGACCAAAAACATTCAGTACTTC
TRBV10-2	NA	NA	TRBJ2-1	CASRDGAYNEQFF	TGCGCCAGTCGGGACGGGGCCTACAATGAGCAGTTCTTC
TRBV18	NA	NA	TRBJ1-4	CASSPTNSRHATNEKLFF	TGTGCCAGCTCACCGACTAACAGCCGGCATGCAACTAATGAAAAACTGTTTTTT
TRBV7-8	NA	TRBD1	TRBJ2-7	CASRPGTASYEQYF	TGTGCCAGCAGACCCGGGACAGCCTCCTACGAGCAGTACTTC
TRBV7-3	NA	TRBD1	TRBJ2-3	CASSLKGTGYTDTQYF	TGTGCCAGCAGCTTAAAAGGGACAGGGTACACAGATACGCAGTATTTT
TRBV14	NA	NA	TRBJ1-1	CASSHRDHTEAFF	TGTGCCAGCAGCCACAGGGACCACACTGAAGCTTTCTTT
TRBV18	NA	NA	TRBJ1-1	CASSPSHEIPGSYAESGTEAFF	TGTGCCAGCTCACCCTCACATGAGATACCAGGTTCGTACGCTGAGTCTGGTACTGAAGCTTTCTTT
TRBV11-3	NA	NA	TRBJ2-7	CASSPGPASYEQYF	TGTGCCAGCAGTCCGGGGCCAGCGTCCTACGAGCAGTACTTC
TRBV9	NA	TRBD1	TRBJ2-1	CASSGTGRFYNEQFF	TGTGCCAGCAGCGGGACAGGTAGATTCTACAATGAGCAGTTCTTC
TRBV18	NA	NA	TRBJ2-3	CASSPSSTDTQYF	TGTGCCAGCTCCCCCAGTAGCACAGATACGCAGTATTTT
TRBV6-1	NA	NA	TRBJ2-5	CASSGDDEETQYF	TGTGCCAGCAGCGGGGACGACGAAGAGACCCAGTACTTC
TRBV27	NA	NA	TRBJ2-3	CASMPFGLPSTDTQYF	TGTGCCAGTATGCCCTTCGGACTACCCAGCACAGATACGCAGTATTTT
TRBV9	NA	NA	TRBJ2-2	CATTPLAAGELFF	TGTGCCACAACCCCCTTGGCCGCCGGGGAGCTGTTTTTT
TRBV19	once	NA	TRBJ1-5	CASSFRLNQPQHF	TGTGCCAGTAGTTTCCGGCTCAATCAGCCCCAGCATTTT
TRBV7-9	NA	NA	TRBJ2-5	CASSTGLPKETQYF	TGTGCCAGCAGCACGGGCCTCCCCAAAGAGACCCAGTACTTC
TRBV5-1	NA	NA	TRBJ2-7	CASSSQRRGEQYF	TGCGCCAGCAGCTCCCAGAGGCGTGGCGAGCAGTACTTC
TRBV18	NA	NA	TRBJ2-3	CASSPPGRFSTDTQYF	TGTGCCAGCTCACCGCCAGGCCGCTTTAGCACAGATACGCAGTATTTT
TRBV5-4	NA	NA	TRBJ2-3	CASTPHEARGIVDTQYF	TGTGCCAGCACCCCACACGAGGCCCGCGGGATTGTGGATACGCAGTATTTT
TRBV28	NA	NA	TRBJ2-2	CASSPPHGITGELFF	TGTGCCAGCAGCCCCCCCCATGGAATAACCGGGGAGCTGTTTTTT
TRBV19	NA	NA	TRBJ2-1	CASSITLKVGANEQFF	TGTGCCAGTAGTATTACGTTGAAGGTCGGGGCCAATGAGCAGTTCTTC
TRBV9	NA	TRBD1	TRBJ1-1	CASSVVGDRVYSEAFF	TGTGCCAGCAGCGTAGTTGGGGACAGGGTTTACAGTGAAGCTTTCTTT
TRBV28	NA	NA	TRBJ1-1	CASRFVGNTEAFF	TGTGCCAGCAGGTTCGTTGGCAACACTGAAGCTTTCTTT
TRBV28	NA	NA	TRBJ2-7	CASSILTYEQYF	TGTGCCAGCAGTATACTTACCTACGAGCAGTACTTC
TRBV19	NA	NA	TRBJ2-1	CATSGSRRNNEQFF	TGTGCCACCTCAGGGAGTCGGAGAAACAATGAGCAGTTCTTC
TRBV28	NA	NA	TRBJ1-2	CASSLLEGLYGYTF	TGTGCCAGCAGTTTATTAGAGGGGCTCTATGGCTACACCTTC
TRBV11-3	NA	TRBD1	TRBJ2-2	CASSKGQALRTGELFF	TGTGCCAGCAGCAAAGGACAGGCCTTACGGACCGGGGAGCTGTTTTTT
TRBV29-1	few	TRBD1	TRBJ2-7	CSVLRDRGSYEQYF	TGCAGCGTTCTTAGGGACAGGGGTTCCTACGAGCAGTACTTC
TRBV2	NA	NA	TRBJ1-1	CASSARVIGAEAFF	TGTGCCAGCAGTGCCAGAGTCATAGGTGCTGAAGCTTTCTTT
TRBV5-1	NA	TRBD1	TRBJ1-3	CASSLPSTNRDRGGNTIYF	TGCGCCAGCAGCTTGCCCTCAACAAACCGGGACAGGGGAGGCAACACCATATATTTT
TRBV4-3	NA	NA	TRBJ2-1	CASSQDRDSYNEQFF	TGCGCCAGCAGCCAAGACAGGGACTCCTACAATGAGCAGTTCTTC
TRBV28	NA	TRBD1	TRBJ2-3	CASSLRDRGTDTQYF	TGTGCCAGCAGTTTAAGGGACAGGGGCACAGATACGCAGTATTTT
TRBV6-5	NA	TRBD1	TRBJ1-2	CASNFIRGTGNGYTF	TGTGCCAGCAATTTCATAAGAGGGACAGGGAATGGCTACACCTTC
TRBV7-2	NA	NA	TRBJ1-2	CASSWAGPNYGYTF	TGTGCCAGCAGCTGGGCAGGGCCTAACTATGGCTACACCTTC
TRBV7-9	NA	TRBD1	TRBJ1-3	CASSLVGDSGNTIYF	TGTGCCAGCAGCTTAGTTGGGGACAGTGGAAACACCATATATTTT
TRBV7-9	NA	NA	TRBJ2-3	CASTTSWGVTDTQYF	TGTGCCAGCACAACCAGTTGGGGGGTCACAGATACGCAGTATTTT
TRBV5-4	NA	NA	TRBJ2-1	CASSSNHRVSNEQFF	TGTGCCAGCAGCTCGAATCACCGAGTTTCGAATGAGCAGTTCTTC
TRBV11-3	NA	NA	TRBJ2-7	CASSLVPPARYEQYF	TGTGCCAGCAGCTTAGTTCCCCCGGCTCGGTACGAGCAGTACTTC
TRBV27	NA	NA	TRBJ2-7	CASSLLQGQALYEQYF	TGTGCCAGCAGCCTCCTACAGGGTCAGGCTCTCTACGAGCAGTACTTC
TRBV7-3	NA	NA	TRBJ2-1	CASSVPLSSYNEQFF	TGTGCCAGCAGCGTCCCTCTCAGCTCCTACAATGAGCAGTTCTTC
TRBV28	NA	NA	TRBJ1-4	CASSFGGWEEKLFF	TGTGCCAGCAGTTTTGGGGGTTGGGAAGAAAAACTGTTTTTT
TRBV6-5	NA	TRBD1	TRBJ2-7	CASVGQGAYEQYF	TGTGCCAGCGTGGGACAGGGGGCTTACGAGCAGTACTTC
TRBV4-1	NA	NA	TRBJ2-2	CASSQVSQGFTGELFF	TGCGCCAGCAGCCAAGTGTCCCAGGGTTTCACCGGGGAGCTGTTTTTT
TRBV9	NA	NA	TRBJ1-3	CASSLRARQPGNTIYF	TGTGCCAGCAGCCTACGGGCCCGGCAACCTGGAAACACCATATATTTT
TRBV5-4	NA	NA	TRBJ1-5	CASRGRSGQPQHF	TGTGCCAGCAGGGGGAGGAGCGGGCAGCCCCAGCATTTT
TRBV28	NA	NA	TRBJ2-7	CASRIAYEQYF	TGTGCCAGTAGAATCGCCTACGAGCAGTACTTC
TRBV29-1	NA	NA	TRBJ2-3	CSAGRTVSTDTQYF	TGCAGCGCTGGGCGGACAGTTAGCACAGATACGCAGTATTTT
TRBV5-1	NA	NA	TRBJ2-3	CASSLAADTQYF	TGCGCCAGCAGCTTGGCAGCAGATACGCAGTATTTT
TRBV2	NA	NA	TRBJ1-1	CASSEEWGHTEAFF	TGTGCCAGCAGTGAAGAATGGGGACACACTGAAGCTTTCTTT
TRBV5-5	NA	TRBD1	TRBJ2-5	CASSRGQAQETQYF	TGTGCCAGCAGCAGAGGACAGGCTCAAGAGACCCAGTACTTC
TRBV5-1	NA	NA	TRBJ1-1	CASSLRTVNTEAFF	TGCGCCAGCAGCTTAAGGACGGTGAACACTGAAGCTTTCTTT
TRBV5-4	NA	TRBD1	TRBJ2-7	CASSWEWGQGDHEQYF	TGTGCCAGCAGCTGGGAATGGGGACAGGGTGATCACGAGCAGTACTTC
TRBV5-1	NA	NA	TRBJ2-1	CASGLQGTSYNEQFF	TGCGCCAGCGGCTTGCAGGGGACCTCCTACAATGAGCAGTTCTTC